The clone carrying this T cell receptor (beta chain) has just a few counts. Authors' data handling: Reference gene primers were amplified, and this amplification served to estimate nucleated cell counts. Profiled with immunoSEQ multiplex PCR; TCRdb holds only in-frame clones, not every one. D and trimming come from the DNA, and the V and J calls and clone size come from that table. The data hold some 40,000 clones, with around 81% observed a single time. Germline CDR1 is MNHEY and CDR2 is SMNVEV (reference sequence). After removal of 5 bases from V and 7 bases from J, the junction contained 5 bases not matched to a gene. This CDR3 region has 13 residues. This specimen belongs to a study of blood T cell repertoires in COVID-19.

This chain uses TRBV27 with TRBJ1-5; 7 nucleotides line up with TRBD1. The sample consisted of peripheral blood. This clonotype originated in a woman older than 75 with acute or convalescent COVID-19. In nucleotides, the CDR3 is TGTGCCAGCAGTCCTACAGGGGAACAGCCCCAGCATTTT. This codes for CASSPTGEQPQHF.